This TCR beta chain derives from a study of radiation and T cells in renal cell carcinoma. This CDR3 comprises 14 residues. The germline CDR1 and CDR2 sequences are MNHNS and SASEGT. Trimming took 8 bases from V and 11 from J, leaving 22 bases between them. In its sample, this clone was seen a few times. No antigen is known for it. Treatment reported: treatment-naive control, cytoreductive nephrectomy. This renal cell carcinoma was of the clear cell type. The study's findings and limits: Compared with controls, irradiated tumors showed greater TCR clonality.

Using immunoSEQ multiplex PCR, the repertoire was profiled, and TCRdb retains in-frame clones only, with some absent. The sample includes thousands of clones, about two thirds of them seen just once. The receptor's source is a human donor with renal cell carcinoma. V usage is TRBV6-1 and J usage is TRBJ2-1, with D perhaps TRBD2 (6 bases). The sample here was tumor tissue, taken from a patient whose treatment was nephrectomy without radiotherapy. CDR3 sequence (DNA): TGTGCCAGCGGGACTCCCTTAATCCGGTATCAGCAGTTCTTC. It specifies CASGTPLIRYQQFF.